The rows below give T cell receptor beta chains drawn from one sample of a study of T cell responses to AZD1222 COVID-19 vaccine. Some clones are missing from TCRdb's copy, which holds only in-frame ones; the method was immunoSEQ multiplex PCR. Found here are 50,000 to 60,000 clones, about 90% of them singletons; the top ten hold over 12%. Here the sequenced sample was peripheral blood, taken on day 0 of AZD1222 vaccination. These receptors originate from an adult in good health. Both conserved end residues are part of each CDR3. Fields, in order: V gene, D gene, clone size, J gene, CDR3 protein, CDR3 DNA. The D gene is left open where the match is weak. Size values are once, few and many counts, or a class for expanded clones, and some rows have none.

V gene: TRBV18
D gene: TRBD2
clone size: .
J gene: TRBJ2-5
CDR3 protein: CASSPSGSGETQYF
CDR3 DNA: TGTGCCAGCTCGCCTAGCGGTAGCGGGGAGACCCAGTACTTC

V gene: TRBV18
D gene: .
clone size: few
J gene: TRBJ2-5
CDR3 protein: CASSHDGYRETQYF
CDR3 DNA: TGTGCCAGCTCACATGACGGGTACCGGGAGACCCAGTACTTC

V gene: TRBV3-1/TRBV3-2
D gene: .
clone size: .
J gene: TRBJ2-3
CDR3 protein: CASSLASATQYF
CDR3 DNA: TGTGCCAGCAGCCTCGCCAGTGCTACGCAGTATTTT

V gene: TRBV7-8
D gene: .
clone size: .
J gene: TRBJ2-5
CDR3 protein: CASSLVPAMQETQYF
CDR3 DNA: TGTGCCAGCAGCTTAGTCCCAGCTATGCAAGAGACCCAGTACTTC

V gene: TRBV7-3
D gene: TRBD2
clone size: .
J gene: TRBJ2-3
CDR3 protein: CASSLTSGSTDTQYF
CDR3 DNA: TGTGCCAGCAGCTTGACTAGCGGGAGCACAGATACGCAGTATTTT

V gene: TRBV6-5
D gene: .
clone size: .
J gene: TRBJ1-2
CDR3 protein: CASRSEGGRYGYTF
CDR3 DNA: TGTGCCAGCAGAAGTGAGGGGGGAAGGTATGGCTACACCTTC

V gene: TRBV6-2/TRBV6-3
D gene: .
clone size: .
J gene: TRBJ2-7
CDR3 protein: CASSKVSATYEQYF
CDR3 DNA: TGTGCCAGCAGTAAGGTGTCCGCGACCTACGAGCAGTACTTC

V gene: TRBV5-1
D gene: TRBD1
clone size: .
J gene: TRBJ1-6
CDR3 protein: CASSLGGTGLNSPLHF
CDR3 DNA: TGCGCCAGCAGCTTGGGTGGGACAGGATTAAATTCACCCCTCCACTTT

V gene: TRBV15
D gene: .
clone size: few
J gene: TRBJ1-2
CDR3 protein: CATSPRLLLSHGYTF
CDR3 DNA: TGTGCCACCAGCCCACGACTCCTCCTATCCCATGGCTACACCTTC

V gene: TRBV9
D gene: .
clone size: .
J gene: TRBJ2-1
CDR3 protein: CASSVGNSGHEQFF
CDR3 DNA: TGTGCCAGCAGCGTAGGGAATAGTGGCCATGAGCAGTTCTTC

V gene: TRBV4-2
D gene: TRBD1
clone size: few
J gene: TRBJ1-6
CDR3 protein: CASSQDWTGSGNSPLHF
CDR3 DNA: TGTGCCAGCAGCCAAGATTGGACAGGGTCCGGGAATTCACCCCTCCACTTT

V gene: TRBV5-1
D gene: .
clone size: .
J gene: TRBJ1-1
CDR3 protein: CASTRGSRNEAFF
CDR3 DNA: TGCGCCAGCACCCGGGGATCCCGGAACGAAGCTTTCTTT

V gene: TRBV5-6
D gene: .
clone size: .
J gene: TRBJ2-1
CDR3 protein: CASSPPVGEQFF
CDR3 DNA: TGTGCCAGCAGCCCCCCGGTAGGTGAGCAGTTCTTC

V gene: TRBV21-1
D gene: .
clone size: .
J gene: TRBJ2-4
CDR3 protein: CASSKVRGGVKNIQYF
CDR3 DNA: TGTGCCAGCAGCAAAGTTAGAGGGGGCGTGAAAAACATTCAGTACTTC

V gene: TRBV12-3/TRBV12-4
D gene: .
clone size: .
J gene: TRBJ1-6
CDR3 protein: CASSQHGNSPLHF
CDR3 DNA: TGTGCCAGCAGTCAACATGGGAATTCACCCCTCCACTTT

V gene: TRBV6-4
D gene: .
clone size: .
J gene: TRBJ1-6
CDR3 protein: CASRKEGGLNSPLHF
CDR3 DNA: TGTGCCAGCAGGAAGGAGGGGGGGCTTAATTCACCCCTCCACTTT

V gene: TRBV7-2
D gene: TRBD1
clone size: .
J gene: TRBJ2-1
CDR3 protein: CASARDSSYNEQFF
CDR3 DNA: TGTGCTTCGGCCCGGGACAGTTCCTACAATGAGCAGTTCTTC

V gene: TRBV5-6
D gene: .
clone size: .
J gene: TRBJ2-1
CDR3 protein: CASSLGAGIGMYEQFF
CDR3 DNA: TGTGCCAGCAGCTTGGGGGCAGGGATTGGAATGTATGAGCAGTTCTTC

V gene: TRBV4-1
D gene: TRBD1
clone size: .
J gene: TRBJ1-5
CDR3 protein: CASSLRQGVQPQHF
CDR3 DNA: TGCGCCAGCAGCCTCCGACAGGGAGTTCAGCCCCAGCATTTT

V gene: TRBV7-9
D gene: TRBD2
clone size: .
J gene: TRBJ2-2
CDR3 protein: CASSLTSGRGTGELFF
CDR3 DNA: TGTGCCAGCAGCCTGACTAGCGGGAGGGGCACCGGGGAGCTGTTTTTT

V gene: TRBV19
D gene: TRBD2
clone size: .
J gene: TRBJ2-3
CDR3 protein: CASSLRLAHTDTQYF
CDR3 DNA: TGTGCCAGTAGTTTAAGACTAGCGCACACAGATACGCAGTATTTT

V gene: TRBV12-3/TRBV12-4
D gene: .
clone size: .
J gene: TRBJ1-2
CDR3 protein: CASNSDFYGYTF
CDR3 DNA: TGTGCCAGCAATTCCGACTTTTATGGCTACACCTTC

V gene: TRBV5-6
D gene: .
clone size: .
J gene: TRBJ2-7
CDR3 protein: CASSLEARVSYEQYF
CDR3 DNA: TGTGCCAGCAGCTTGGAGGCACGGGTCTCCTACGAGCAGTACTTC

V gene: TRBV18
D gene: TRBD2
clone size: .
J gene: TRBJ2-7
CDR3 protein: CASSPSGRADEQYF
CDR3 DNA: TGTGCCAGCTCACCTAGCGGGAGGGCCGACGAGCAGTACTTC

V gene: TRBV7-2
D gene: TRBD1
clone size: .
J gene: TRBJ2-5
CDR3 protein: CASSLEQGAETQYF
CDR3 DNA: TGTGCCAGCAGCTTAGAACAGGGGGCTGAGACCCAGTACTTC

V gene: TRBV18
D gene: .
clone size: .
J gene: TRBJ2-2
CDR3 protein: CASSPLPGNTGELFF
CDR3 DNA: TGTGCCAGCTCACCACTGCCCGGAAACACCGGGGAGCTGTTTTTT

V gene: TRBV6-5
D gene: TRBD1
clone size: .
J gene: TRBJ2-1
CDR3 protein: CASSSEGGRWNEQFF
CDR3 DNA: TGTGCCAGCAGTTCGGAAGGGGGCCGGTGGAATGAGCAGTTCTTC

V gene: TRBV19
D gene: TRBD1
clone size: .
J gene: TRBJ2-2
CDR3 protein: CAGPTGIQHSHTGELFF
CDR3 DNA: TGTGCCGGCCCGACAGGGATCCAGCATTCGCACACCGGGGAGCTGTTTTTT

V gene: TRBV7-2
D gene: .
clone size: once
J gene: TRBJ1-2
CDR3 protein: CASSLGTASGYTF
CDR3 DNA: TGTGCCAGCAGCTTAGGGACAGCGAGTGGCTACACCTTC

V gene: TRBV4-2
D gene: TRBD1
clone size: .
J gene: TRBJ1-1
CDR3 protein: CASSRGQGWDTEAFF
CDR3 DNA: TGTGCCAGCAGCCGAGGACAGGGGTGGGACACTGAAGCTTTCTTT

V gene: TRBV6-5
D gene: TRBD1
clone size: .
J gene: TRBJ1-6
CDR3 protein: CASSYGTGVHPLHF
CDR3 DNA: TGTGCCAGCAGTTACGGGACAGGGGTTCACCCCCTCCACTTT

V gene: TRBV5-8
D gene: TRBD1
clone size: .
J gene: TRBJ2-3
CDR3 protein: CASSSGQGVTDTQYF
CDR3 DNA: TGTGCCAGCAGCTCGGGGCAGGGGGTGACAGATACGCAGTATTTT

V gene: TRBV3-1/TRBV3-2
D gene: .
clone size: few
J gene: TRBJ1-5
CDR3 protein: CASSRGTRQPQHF
CDR3 DNA: TGTGCCAGCAGCCGAGGGACACGGCAGCCCCAGCATTTT

V gene: TRBV5-1
D gene: .
clone size: .
J gene: TRBJ2-1
CDR3 protein: CASSRSGSGDEQFF
CDR3 DNA: TGCGCCAGCAGCCGTAGCGGTTCGGGCGATGAGCAGTTCTTC

V gene: TRBV3-1/TRBV3-2
D gene: .
clone size: .
J gene: TRBJ1-1
CDR3 protein: CASSPPGQTVAFF
CDR3 DNA: TGTGCCAGCAGCCCCCCTGGACAGACTGTGGCTTTCTTT

V gene: TRBV18
D gene: .
clone size: .
J gene: TRBJ2-5
CDR3 protein: CASSPGTPLETQYF
CDR3 DNA: TGTGCCAGCTCACCAGGGACTCCGTTAGAGACCCAGTACTTC

V gene: TRBV5-4
D gene: TRBD2
clone size: .
J gene: TRBJ2-1
CDR3 protein: CASSIRLAAPYNEQFF
CDR3 DNA: TGTGCCAGCAGCATAAGACTAGCGGCGCCCTACAATGAGCAGTTCTTC

V gene: TRBV24-1
D gene: .
clone size: .
J gene: TRBJ2-1
CDR3 protein: CATNGGSYNEQFF
CDR3 DNA: TGTGCCACCAACGGCGGTTCCTACAATGAGCAGTTCTTC

V gene: TRBV29-1
D gene: TRBD1
clone size: .
J gene: TRBJ2-5
CDR3 protein: CSVDTGGRETQYF
CDR3 DNA: TGCAGCGTTGATACAGGGGGCAGGGAGACCCAGTACTTC

V gene: TRBV5-1
D gene: .
clone size: few
J gene: TRBJ1-4
CDR3 protein: CASSFDRLNEKLFF
CDR3 DNA: TGCGCCAGCAGCTTCGACAGGTTAAATGAAAAACTGTTTTTT

V gene: TRBV30
D gene: TRBD1
clone size: once
J gene: TRBJ1-1
CDR3 protein: CAWSADDRGNTEAFF
CDR3 DNA: TGTGCCTGGAGTGCTGATGACAGGGGAAACACTGAAGCTTTCTTT

V gene: TRBV19
D gene: TRBD2
clone size: .
J gene: TRBJ2-5
CDR3 protein: CASSPGLAGVSVETQYF
CDR3 DNA: TGTGCCAGTAGTCCGGGACTAGCGGGAGTCAGCGTAGAGACCCAGTACTTC

V gene: TRBV29-1
D gene: TRBD2
clone size: .
J gene: TRBJ2-1
CDR3 protein: CSVEPSGRVFEQFF
CDR3 DNA: TGCAGCGTTGAACCTAGCGGGAGGGTCTTCGAGCAGTTCTTC

V gene: TRBV7-7
D gene: .
clone size: .
J gene: TRBJ2-3
CDR3 protein: CASSPGITGTDTQYF
CDR3 DNA: TGTGCTAGCAGCCCCGGGATAACTGGCACAGATACGCAGTATTTT

V gene: TRBV7-9
D gene: TRBD2
clone size: .
J gene: TRBJ2-2
CDR3 protein: CASSPRTSGSGRTGELFF
CDR3 DNA: TGTGCCAGCAGCCCGAGGACTAGCGGGAGTGGTAGAACCGGGGAGCTGTTTTTT

V gene: TRBV15
D gene: TRBD1
clone size: .
J gene: TRBJ1-6
CDR3 protein: CATSRDRGGNSPLHF
CDR3 DNA: TGTGCCACCAGCAGAGATCGAGGGGGCAATTCACCCCTCCACTTT

V gene: TRBV18
D gene: .
clone size: .
J gene: TRBJ2-7
CDR3 protein: CASSSLSGEQYF
CDR3 DNA: TGTGCCAGCTCTTCCCTTTCCGGCGAGCAGTACTTC

V gene: TRBV10-3
D gene: .
clone size: .
J gene: TRBJ1-1
CDR3 protein: CAITRDLNTEAFF
CDR3 DNA: TGTGCCATCACCCGGGACCTTAACACTGAAGCTTTCTTT

V gene: TRBV7-2
D gene: TRBD1
clone size: .
J gene: TRBJ1-3
CDR3 protein: CASSRDSSGNTIYF
CDR3 DNA: TGTGCCAGCAGCCGGGACAGCTCTGGAAACACCATATATTTT

V gene: TRBV11-2
D gene: TRBD2
clone size: .
J gene: TRBJ2-2
CDR3 protein: CASSLGLAGTGELFF
CDR3 DNA: TGTGCCAGCAGCTTAGGGCTAGCGGGGACCGGGGAGCTGTTTTTT

V gene: TRBV5-1
D gene: TRBD2
clone size: .
J gene: TRBJ2-7
CDR3 protein: CASSFIVGSGAPYEQYF
CDR3 DNA: TGCGCCAGCAGCTTCATCGTAGGTAGCGGGGCTCCCTACGAGCAGTACTTC

V gene: TRBV14
D gene: .
clone size: .
J gene: TRBJ2-1
CDR3 protein: CASSQDRRALNEQFF
CDR3 DNA: TGTGCCAGCAGCCAAGACCGGAGGGCCCTCAATGAGCAGTTCTTC

V gene: TRBV13
D gene: .
clone size: .
J gene: TRBJ1-1
CDR3 protein: CASSLRWPRGSNTEAFF
CDR3 DNA: TGTGCCAGCAGCTTAAGGTGGCCTCGGGGGTCGAACACTGAAGCTTTCTTT